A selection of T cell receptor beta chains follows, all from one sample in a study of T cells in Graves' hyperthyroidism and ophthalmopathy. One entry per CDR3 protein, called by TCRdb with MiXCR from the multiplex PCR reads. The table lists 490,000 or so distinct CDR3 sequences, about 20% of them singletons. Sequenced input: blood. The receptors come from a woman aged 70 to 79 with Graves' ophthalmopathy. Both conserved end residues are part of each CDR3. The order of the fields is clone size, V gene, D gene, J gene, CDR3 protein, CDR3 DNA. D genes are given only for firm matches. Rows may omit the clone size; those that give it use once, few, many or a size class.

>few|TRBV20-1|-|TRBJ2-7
CSANTRYEQYF
TGCAGTGCCAACACGCGTTACGAGCAGTACTTC
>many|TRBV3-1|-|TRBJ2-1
CASSFGPDPYNEQFF
TGTGCCAGCAGCTTCGGACCGGACCCCTACAATGAGCAGTTCTTC
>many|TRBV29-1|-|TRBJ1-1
CSVERRMNTEAFF
TGCAGCGTTGAAAGGCGGATGAACACTGAAGCTTTCTTT
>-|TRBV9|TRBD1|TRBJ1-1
CASSPRTGAVTEAFF
TGTGCCAGCAGCCCTCGGACAGGGGCGGTCACTGAAGCTTTCTTT
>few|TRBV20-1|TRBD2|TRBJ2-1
CSARSASGSADEQFF
TGCAGTGCTAGATCGGCTAGCGGGAGTGCTGATGAGCAGTTCTTC
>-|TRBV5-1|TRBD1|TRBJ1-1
CASSLETGAMNTEAFF
TGCGCCAGCAGCCTTGAGACAGGGGCGATGAACACTGAAGCTTTCTTT
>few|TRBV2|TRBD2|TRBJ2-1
CASRPGLAGVGESYNEQFF
TGTGCCAGCAGACCCGGACTAGCGGGAGTTGGGGAATCCTACAATGAGCAGTTCTTC
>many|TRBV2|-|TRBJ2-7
CASMQTGEQYF
TGTGCCAGCATGCAAACAGGCGAGCAGTACTTC
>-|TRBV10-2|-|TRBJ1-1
CASGLQNTEAFF
TGCGCCAGCGGACTTCAGAACACTGAAGCTTTCTTT
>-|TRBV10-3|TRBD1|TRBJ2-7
CAIRARDSPYEQYF
TGTGCCATCAGGGCCCGGGACAGCCCCTACGAGCAGTACTTC
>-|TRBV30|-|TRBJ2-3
CAWSGPRDTQYF
TGTGCCTGGAGTGGCCCAAGAGATACGCAGTATTTT
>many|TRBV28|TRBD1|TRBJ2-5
CASSDRGRGETQYF
TGTGCCAGCAGTGACAGGGGCAGGGGAGAGACCCAGTACTTC
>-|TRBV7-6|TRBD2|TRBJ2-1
CASSFPGGEQFF
TGTGCCAGCAGCTTTCCGGGGGGTGAGCAGTTCTTC
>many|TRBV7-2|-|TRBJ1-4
CASSLETGRGKLFF
TGTGCCAGCAGCTTAGAAACAGGGAGGGGAAAACTGTTTTTT
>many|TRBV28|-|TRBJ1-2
CASSFGRYYGYTF
TGTGCCAGCAGTTTCGGCAGATACTATGGCTACACCTTC
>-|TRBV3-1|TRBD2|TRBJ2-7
CASSRGRVHCEQYF
TGTGCCAGCAGCCGCGGGAGGGTCCATTGCGAGCAGTACTTC
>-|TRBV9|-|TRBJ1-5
CASSGGRIGQPQHF
TGTGCCAGCAGCGGGGGTAGGATTGGGCAGCCCCAGCATTTT
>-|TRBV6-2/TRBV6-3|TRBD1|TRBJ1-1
CASREDRDGYTEAFF
TGTGCCAGCAGGGAGGACAGGGATGGGTACACTGAAGCTTTCTTT
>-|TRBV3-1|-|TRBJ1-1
CASSQEGYLSDTEAFF
TGTGCCAGCAGCCAAGAGGGTTATTTAAGTGACACTGAAGCTTTCTTT
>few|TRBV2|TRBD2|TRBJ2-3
CASTGLAGGPRYF
TGTGCCAGCACTGGACTAGCGGGAGGGCCTCGGTATTTT
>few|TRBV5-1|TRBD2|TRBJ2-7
CASSLEASGPYEQYF
TGCGCCAGCAGCTTGGAAGCTAGCGGGCCCTACGAGCAGTACTTC
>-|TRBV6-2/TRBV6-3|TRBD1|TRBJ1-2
CASSLPGQGDGYTF
TGTGCCAGCAGCCTCCCGGGACAGGGGGATGGCTACACCTTC
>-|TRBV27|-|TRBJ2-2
CASSPSGGLAPAGELFF
TGTGCCAGCAGTCCCTCGGGGGGCCTAGCCCCGGCCGGGGAGCTGTTTTTT
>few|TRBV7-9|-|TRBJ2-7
CANFQPQYF
TGTGCCAACTTTCAACCGCAGTACTTC
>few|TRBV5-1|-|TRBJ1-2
CASSLVPDYGYTF
TGCGCCAGCAGCTTGGTCCCGGACTATGGCTACACCTTC